The clone carrying this T cell receptor (beta chain) turned up a few times. Recruits, aged about 18 to 95 years, lived in under 25 US areas. The CDR3 consists of 15 residues. Germline assignment: CDR1 MNHEY and CDR2 SMNVEV (reference sequence). J was trimmed by 1 base and V by 7 bases; bases with no gene match: 9. As originally analysed: Reference gene primer amplification yielded estimated nucleated cell counts. Clones were read by immunoSEQ multiplex PCR, and TCRdb kept only the in-frame ones, dropping some. D and trimming were read from the DNA, whereas the V and J calls and clone size are those reported in that table. The repertoire includes 300,000 to 350,000 clones, 65% to 90% of them detected once, and roughly 4% sits in the top ten. This record comes from a study of blood T cell repertoires in COVID-19.

Sequenced material: PBMCs or T cells enriched from blood (not recorded which). The source of this sequence is a woman between 35 and 50 years old with acute COVID-19. The rearrangement links TRBV27 to TRBJ1-2; 7 bases match TRBD1. CDR3 residues: CASTSGTALNYGYTF. CDR3 DNA sequence: TGTGCCAGCACCTCCGGGACAGCGCTTAACTATGGCTACACCTTC.